These 2 T cell receptor beta chains were sequenced from one sample in a study of T cells in Graves' hyperthyroidism and ophthalmopathy. RNA transcripts provided the source from which TCR beta CDR3 regions were amplified. The HTBI set primed first-round TCR CDR3 RT-PCR. TCRdb reanalysed the multiplex PCR reads using MiXCR and keeps one entry per CDR3 protein. Seen here are hundreds of thousands of distinct CDR3 sequences, approximately 23% observed once, and the top ten hold around 40%. Sequencing input: blood. The receptor set was obtained from a woman aged 40 to 55 with Graves' ophthalmopathy.

Many counts were recorded for this clonotype. This chain joins TRBV19 and TRBJ1-3; D remains ambiguous. This CDR3 comprises 15 residues. Between the trimmed V and J ends, which lost 7 bases and 0 bases, there was a span of 13 bases. Per the germline V gene, CDR1 is LNHDA and CDR2 is SQIVND (reference sequence). CDR3 DNA sequence: TGTGCCAGTACCCCCGGAAGAGTCTCTGGAAACACCATATATTTT. Translated, it gives CASTPGRVSGNTIYF. The complete variable domain, with remaining parts taken from reference TRBV19 and TRBJ1-3, reads DGGITQSPKYLFRKEGQNVTLSCEQNLNHDAMYWYRQDPGQGLRLIYYSQIVNDFQKGDIAEGYSVSREKKESFPLTVTSAQKNPTAFYLCASTPGRVSGNTIYFGEGSWLTVV.

The chain has TRBV27 and TRBJ2-5; D gene uncertain. V lost 8 bases and J lost 0, with 10 bases in between. This CDR3 is 13 amino acids long. Germline CDR1 is MNHEY and CDR2 is SMNVEV (reference sequence). The CDR3 DNA sequence: TGTGCCAGCGGAGTACAGCACCAAGAGACCCAGTACTTC. Encoded protein: CASGVQHQETQYF.